A single sample is the source of the 31 T cell receptor beta chains below, sequenced in a study of blood T cells in healthy people across ages. Together with a sample-barcoded 5' primer, a J-beta primer mix was included in a second PCR lasting roughly 7 to 11 cycles. MiXCR, run by TCRdb on the 5' RACE reads, gives a single entry per CDR3 protein. In the table there are about 930,000 distinct CDR3 sequences, around 29% of which are singletons. These data were likewise used in another study, on T cells of mothers and their children.

Sample: blood. The source is a middle-aged woman in good health.

This clonotype appeared a single time. At one boundary the junction diverges from the germline segment, which might be a read error. The genes are TRBV20-1 and TRBJ1-2; D gene uncertain. This CDR3 spans 12 amino acids. Germline CDR1 and CDR2: DFQATT and SNEGSKA (reference sequence). CDR3 in DNA: TGCAGGGCTAGTTTGTTAGGTCAAGGCTACACCTTC. Encoded protein: CRASLLGQGYTF.

In this sample, this clonotype turned up many times. The V call is TRBV20-1, the J call TRBJ2-5; 11 nucleotides agree with TRBD2. Germline V lookup: CDR1 DFQATT, CDR2 SNEGSKA (reference sequence). Trimming cost V 3 bases and J 1 base; bases outside gene matches: 4. The CDR3 is made up of 15 amino acids. CDR3 in DNA: TGCAGTGCTAGCCTTAGCGGGGGGGCCCAAGAGACCCAGTACTTC. Protein product: CSASLSGGAQETQYF.

This chain links TRBV12-3 or TRBV12-4 with TRBJ2-1; weak D call: TRBD2 (7 bases). V shed 6 bases and J shed 4 bases, with 19 bases lying between them. This CDR3 has 16 amino acids. The CDR3 region is CASSPHSGGPYNEQFF. As DNA, the CDR3 is TGTGCCAGCAGCCCCCACTCGGGGGGCCCTTACAATGAGCAGTTCTTC.

This clonotype came up many times. The V and J genes are TRBV2 and TRBJ1-5, with 8 bases matching TRBD1. Germline V gene lookup returns CDR1 SNHLY and CDR2 FYNNEI. V gave up 6 bases and J gave up 7 bases; unmatched junction bases: 8. The CDR3 spans 14 residues. The CDR3, as DNA: TGTGCCAGCAGCTTGGACAGGGTAAGGCAGCCCCAGCATTTT. It is translated as CASSLDRVRQPQHF.

In its sample, this clonotype was seen a few times. V gene TRBV29-1 combines with J gene TRBJ1-5; no clear D gene. This CDR3 contains 12 residues. From germline, CDR1 is SQVTM and CDR2 ANQGSEA. V lost 4 bases and J 6 bases, leaving 10 bases between the germline ends. CDR3 DNA: TGCAGCGTTGCAGGAGTAGGTCAGCCCCAGCATTTT. It encodes CSVAGVGQPQHF. Supplemented by reference TRBV29-1 and TRBJ1-5, the full variable domain reads SAVISQKPSRDICQRGTSLTIQCQVDSQVTMMFWYRQQPGQSLTLIATANQGSEATYESGFVIDKFPISRPNLTFSTLTVSNMSPEDSSIYLCSVAGVGQPQHFGDGTRLSIL.

The V and J genes are TRBV12-3 or TRBV12-4 and TRBJ1-1; no clear D. This CDR3 comprises 13 residues. V was pared by 2 bases and J by 3 bases, with 7 bases between. This CDR3 is CASSLREYTEAFF. The CDR3 DNA is TGTGCCAGCAGTTTAAGGGAATACACTGAAGCTTTCTTT.

This clonotype was picked up a small number of times. V and J are TRBV6-6 and TRBJ2-1; tentative D call: TRBD2 (6 bases). CDR1 is MNHNY and CDR2 is SVGAGI in the germline V gene (reference sequence). This CDR3 is 14 amino acids long. V was clipped by 2 bases and J by 7 bases, with 12 bases between them. The DNA for the CDR3 is TGTGCCAGCAGTTACCCCCGGGCGGGGAATGAGCAGTTCTTC. This codes for CASSYPRAGNEQFF.

This clonotype has a count of ten or more. The chain couples TRBV7-8 to TRBJ2-3; 11 bases map to TRBD1. The CDR3 consists of 15 residues. Germline V gives CDR1 SGHVS, CDR2 FQNEAQ. The V and J ends lost 5 bases and 4 bases, in that order; junction bases with no gene match: 5. The CDR3 loop is CASSHVGQGADTQYF. The DNA of the CDR3 is TGTGCCAGCAGCCACGTGGGACAGGGGGCAGATACGCAGTATTTT.

In its sample, this clonotype was seen many times. A read error is possible here, since a much larger clone lies one base away. The chain uses TRBV29-1 and TRBJ2-1; 12 nucleotides line up with TRBD2. The junction had 2 bases not matched to a gene; V was cut back by 4 bases and J by 7 bases. The CDR3 has 13 residues. Germline lookup yields CDR1 SQVTM and CDR2 ANQGSEA. For the CDR3, the DNA is TGCAGCGTTGGACTAGCGGGGGAGAATGAGCAGTTCTTC. This codes for CSVGLAGENEQFF.

On this clonotype itself: This may stem from a read error, because a much larger clone lies one nucleotide away. The chain couples TRBV10-2 to TRBJ1-2; possible D gene TRBD1, 6 bases. This CDR3 spans 13 amino acids. V was cut by 6 bases and J by 2 bases, with 10 bases left in between. The V gene's germline CDR1 is WSHSY and CDR2 SAAADI. As DNA, the CDR3 is TGCGCCAGCAGGGAGGACAGAAACTATGGCTACACCTTC. Amino acids: CASREDRNYGYTF.

The CDR3 DNA reads TGTGCCAGTACCCCCGGGGACAGAAGAAGATTCTACGAGCAGTACTTC. Translation gives CASTPGDRRRFYEQYF. The gene calls are TRBV19 and TRBJ2-7; TRBD1 aligns across 7 bases. CDR3 length: 16 amino acids. Germline loops: CDR1 LNHDA, CDR2 SQIVND (reference sequence). V was pared by 7 bases and J by 3 bases, with 15 bases of the junction left unmatched.

This clonotype was detected only a few times. This chain uses TRBV20-1 with TRBJ2-5, with TRBD1 matching 8 bases. Trimming removed 1 base from V and 5 bases from J; junction bases left unmatched: 9. Germline loops: CDR1 DFQATT, CDR2 SNEGSKA (reference sequence). The CDR3 extends over 15 amino acids. CDR3 nucleotide sequence: TGCAGTGCTAGAGGACAGGGGTCATTCGGGGAGACCCAGTACTTC. Residues: CSARGQGSFGETQYF.

This clonotype occurred a few times. The chain recombines TRBV11-2 with TRBJ2-5; 12 bases align to TRBD1. CDR1 is SGHAT, CDR2 FQNNGV, per germline. V shed 5 bases, J shed 7 bases, and the junction held 11 bases outside the gene matches. The CDR3 is 16 residues long. The CDR3 DNA follows: TGTGCCAGCAGCACTTACCGGGACAGGGGGCTTGTGACCCAGTACTTC. Translation gives CASSTYRDRGLVTQYF.

This clonotype was counted many times. The chain combines TRBV9 with TRBJ2-7, with TRBD1 matching over 8 bases. The CDR3 spans 13 residues. Trimming cost V 0 bases and J 6 bases; bases outside gene matches: 2. Germline lookup yields CDR1 SGDLS and CDR2 YYNGEE. In DNA, the CDR3 is TGTGCCAGCAGCGTAGCTACAGGGGGCGAGCAGTACTTC. Its translation is CASSVATGGEQYF.

This clonotype occurred a few times. A read error may be the cause here, since a much bigger clone is one base away. The CDR3 here is CASRPFGTPVRLEAFF. The CDR3 DNA is TGTGCCAGCAGGCCCTTTGGGACCCCGGTCCGTCTTGAAGCTTTCTTT. The chain is built from TRBV12-3 or TRBV12-4 and TRBJ1-1; maybe TRBD1 (5 bases). The CDR3 is made up of 16 amino acids. V lost 6 bases, J lost 7 bases, and 24 bases lay in between.

V usage is TRBV5-1 and J usage is TRBJ2-2; 7 bases agree with TRBD1. The germline V gene encodes CDR1 SGHRS and CDR2 YFSETQ. This CDR3 region has 15 residues. Trimming removed 4 bases from V and 0 bases from J; junction bases left unmatched: 3. The CDR3 here is CASSADRANTGELFF. CDR3 nucleotides: TGCGCCAGCAGCGCTGACAGGGCGAACACCGGGGAGCTGTTTTTT.

Ten or more counts support this clonotype. Here the CDR3 reads CASRAGTSGVYEQYF. In DNA, the CDR3 is TGTGCCAGCAGGGCCGGGACTAGCGGGGTTTACGAGCAGTACTTC. This sequence joins TRBV2 and TRBJ2-7, with 13 positions matching TRBD2. With V trimmed by 6 bases and J by 4 bases, 6 bases remained unmatched. The CDR3 sequence is 15 residues long. CDR1 SNHLY and CDR2 FYNNEI come from the germline V gene.

This clonotype has a count of ten or more. V and J are TRBV6-5 and TRBJ2-7, with D hard to call. The CDR3 has 14 residues. V gave up 1 base and J gave up 3 bases, with 10 bases separating them. Germline CDR1 and CDR2: MNHEY and SVGAGI. The CDR3 is CASSYYPGGYEQYF. The CDR3, as DNA: TGTGCCAGCAGTTACTACCCGGGCGGCTACGAGCAGTACTTC.

The chain recombines TRBV20-1 with TRBJ1-2; 9 bases align to TRBD1. CDR1 is DFQATT, CDR2 SNEGSKA, per germline (reference sequence). The CDR3 contains 14 residues. V dropped 2 bases and J dropped 8; count of bases not matched to a gene: 9. Here the CDR3 reads CSARNSGTGLGYTF. The CDR3 region has the DNA TGCAGTGCTAGAAATAGCGGGACAGGGCTCGGCTACACCTTC.

The rearrangement links TRBV7-3 to TRBJ2-3; D gene uncertain. V lost 3 bases and J 2 bases, leaving 9 bases between the germline ends. Germline V lookup: CDR1 SGHTA, CDR2 FQGTGA. The CDR3 has 14 residues. The DNA of the CDR3 is TGTGCCAGCAGCTTCAAAGGACCCACAGATACGCAGTATTTT. This encodes CASSFKGPTDTQYF.

Regarding this clonotype: The junction departs from the called germline gene at one end, perhaps through a read error. The rearrangement joins TRBV6-5 to TRBJ1-4; D perhaps matches TRBD1 (5 bases). The CDR3 length is 15 residues. Germline V gene sequence: CDR1 MNHEY, CDR2 SVGAGI. CDR3 bases: TGTGCCAGCAGTTACGTAGGTCAGGGAGGCGAAAAACGGTTTTTT. It translates to CASSYVGQGGEKRFF.

The chain has TRBV5-1 and TRBJ2-1; the match to TRBD2 covers 7 bases. The germline V gene encodes CDR1 SGHRS and CDR2 YFSETQ. This CDR3 is built from 16 residues. V shed 0 bases, J shed 7 bases, and the junction held 10 bases outside the gene matches. CDR3 coding DNA: TGCGCCAGCAGCTTGGAAGCGGGGACCGTTGGAAATGAGCAGTTCTTC. Protein: CASSLEAGTVGNEQFF. The full variable domain, completed using reference TRBV5-1 and TRBJ2-1, is KAGVTQTPRYLIKTRGQQVTLSCSPISGHRSVSWYQQTPGQGLQFLFEYFSETQRNKGNFPGRFSGRQFSNSRSEMNVSTLELGDSALYLCASSLEAGTVGNEQFFGPGTRLTVL.

The V gene is TRBV27, the J gene TRBJ2-3; 16 bases line up with TRBD2. Germline V CDR1 and CDR2: MNHEY, SMNVEV (reference sequence). The CDR3 runs 18 residues. The trim removed 5 bases at V and 3 bases at J, leaving 8 bases unmatched. CDR3 in DNA: TGTGCCAGCAGTCTCGGGACTAGCGGGGGGGCCGCGACAGATACGCAGTATTTT. It codes for CASSLGTSGGAATDTQYF.

A remark on this clonotype: A clone one base away is much larger, so this may be a read error. The chain carries TRBV7-8 and TRBJ2-5; maybe TRBD1 (5 bases). This CDR3 contains 14 residues. The V and J ends lost 5 bases and 1 base respectively, with 11 bases between them. Per germline, CDR1 SGHVS and CDR2 FQNEAQ. The CDR3 spells CASSISRVQETQYF. The CDR3 coding sequence is TGTGCCAGCAGCATTAGCAGGGTCCAAGAGACCCAGTACTTC.

This clonotype was recorded at least ten times. The CDR3 nucleotides read TGTGCCAGCAGTTCCCCCGGGACAGGGCGAGAGACCCAGTACTTC. It encodes CASSSPGTGRETQYF. The V gene is TRBV28, the J gene TRBJ2-5, with 9 nucleotides matching TRBD1. Trimming cost V 4 bases and J 4 bases; bases outside gene matches: 7. CDR1 MDHEN and CDR2 SYDVKM come from the germline V gene. This CDR3 comprises 15 residues.

This clonotype was detected only a few times. The DNA for the CDR3 is TGTGCCAGCGCGGGGGAACTCGCAGATACGCAGTATTTT. Its translation: CASAGELADTQYF. The rearrangement joins TRBV7-2 to TRBJ2-3, with TRBD2 matching over 7 bases. The trim removed 8 bases at V and 4 bases at J, leaving 6 bases unmatched. Looked up from germline, CDR1 is SGHTA and CDR2 is FQGNSA. This CDR3 comprises 13 residues.

This clonotype has a handful of counts. The CDR3: CSVETRDSYNEQFF. CDR3 bases: TGCAGCGTAGAGACTAGAGACTCCTACAATGAGCAGTTCTTC. V and J are TRBV29-1 and TRBJ2-1; tentatively, D is TRBD2 (6 bases). V was clipped by 6 bases and J by 0 bases, with 12 bases between them. The germline gives CDR1 SQVTM, CDR2 ANQGSEA. CDR3 length: 14 amino acids.

This clonotype was counted ten times or more. The V gene is TRBV27, the J gene TRBJ2-7; 8 nucleotides align to TRBD1. Germline V gene lookup returns CDR1 MNHEY and CDR2 SMNVEV (reference sequence). With V trimmed by 4 bases and J by 3 bases, 2 bases remained unmatched. This CDR3 is built from 13 residues. DNA for the CDR3: TGTGCCAGCAGTTACGGGACAGGCTACGAGCAGTACTTC. Encoded protein: CASSYGTGYEQYF.

Comment on this clonotype: This sequence may be a read error, since a much larger clone differs from it by one base. The V gene is TRBV5-5, the J gene TRBJ2-4, with a tentative D call TRBD2 (7 bases). This CDR3 region has 15 residues. V was clipped by 4 bases and J by 13 bases, with 24 bases between them. Looked up from germline, CDR1 is SGHKS and CDR2 is YYEKEE (reference sequence). CDR3 protein: CASSGEGVTYNEQYF. CDR3 DNA sequence: TGTGCCAGCAGCGGGGAGGGGGTCACTTACAATGAGCAGTACTTC.

There are many counts of this clonotype. The V and J genes are TRBV20-1 and TRBJ2-5, with 15 bases matching TRBD2. This CDR3 has 17 amino acids. Germline CDR1 and CDR2: DFQATT and SNEGSKA (reference sequence). Trimming cost V 6 bases and J 2 bases; bases outside gene matches: 10. The CDR3 DNA follows: TGCAGTGCCCGGACTAGCGGGGGGGTCCTTCTGCAAGAGACCCAGTACTTC. Translating gives CSARTSGGVLLQETQYF.

This clonotype was detected ten times or more. This chain connects TRBV28 to TRBJ2-7; 9 nucleotides match TRBD1. The CDR3 runs 16 residues. CDR1 and CDR2 (germline): MDHEN, SYDVKM. Unmatched junction bases numbered 11, after V lost 6 bases and J lost 2 bases. The CDR3 protein is CASSTSGTGSPYEQYF. The CDR3 DNA reads TGTGCCAGCAGCACAAGCGGGACAGGGTCCCCCTACGAGCAGTACTTC.